This TCR beta chain emerged from a study of human T cells and chemical hapten exposure. V trimming: 2 bases; J trimming: 4 bases; junction bases outside the gene matches: 5. Germline CDR1 is DFQATT and CDR2 is SNEGSKA (reference sequence). The CDR3 contains 14 residues. MiXCR, run by TCRdb on the RACE reads, gives a single entry per CDR3 protein. This sample carries 380,000 or so distinct CDR3 sequences, about 5% of them seen once, and the ten largest clones take around 8%. Time point given: pre-sensitization, week 0. Treatment of the sample: therapeutic diphenylcyclopropenone sensitization with weekly scalp DPC. Ahead of each patch test application, blood was drawn. Alopecia patients between 18 and 70 years old and suitable for DPC were used as donors.

Here the sequenced sample was whole blood, taken in connection with sensitization to the hapten diphenylcyclopropenone (DPC). The rearrangement joins TRBV20-1 to TRBJ2-5; TRBD2 matches at 9 bases. The receptor was derived from a woman aged 18-35 years with alopecia areata. Some clones in this sample may be carry-over from other donors' samples. The CDR3 region has the DNA TGCAGTGCTAGAACAGCGGGGGGCCCAGAGACCCAGTACTTC. Translation gives CSARTAGGPETQYF.